These 25 T cell receptor beta chains share one sample of origin, sequenced in a study of blood T cell repertoires in COVID-19. Sequenced by immunoSEQ multiplex PCR; TCRdb stores in-frame clones only, minus some. The sample has about 200,000 clones; 88% are singletons. The specimen sequenced was peripheral blood. Source of these receptors: a man aged 18 to 35 with active or convalescent COVID-19.

The chain couples TRBV7-8 to TRBJ2-7, with 7 bases matching TRBD2. Trimming at V came to 1 base and at J to 3 bases, leaving 12 bases not matched to a gene. This CDR3 comprises 17 residues. Germline CDR1 and CDR2: SGHVS and FQNEAQ. CDR3 nucleotides: TGTGCCAGCAGCTTAGTTATGTCTTTTTGGACTAGCTACGAGCAGTACTTC. Protein product: CASSLVMSFWTSYEQYF.

V usage is TRBV5-4 and J usage is TRBJ1-2; tentative D call: TRBD1 (6 bases). Trimming pared 4 bases from V and 12 bases from J, leaving 22 bases between. The germline V gene encodes CDR1 SGHNT and CDR2 YYREEE (reference sequence). The CDR3 extends over 14 amino acids. The CDR3 protein is CASSVTGLPLTDTF. CDR3 DNA: TGTGCCAGCAGCGTGACAGGTCTCCCACTGACGGACACCTTC.

The chain employs TRBV19 and TRBJ2-1; 8 bases are a match to TRBD2. Per the germline V gene, CDR1 is LNHDA and CDR2 is SQIVND (reference sequence). There are 15 residues in the CDR3. V trimming: 6 bases; J trimming: 5 bases; junction bases outside the gene matches: 9. The CDR3 coding sequence is TGTGCCAGTAGCTTCTCGGGAGGGAGAGACAATGAGCAGTTCTTC. The encoded protein is CASSFSGGRDNEQFF. Complete variable domain (other parts from reference TRBV19 and TRBJ2-1): DGGITQSPKYLFRKEGQNVTLSCEQNLNHDAMYWYRQDPGQGLRLIYYSQIVNDFQKGDIAEGYSVSREKKESFPLTVTSAQKNPTAFYLCASSFSGGRDNEQFFGPGTRLTVL.

V is TRBV19 and J is TRBJ2-2; no firm D call. The CDR3 consists of 13 residues. Germline lookup yields CDR1 LNHDA and CDR2 SQIVND (reference sequence). V gave up 6 bases and J gave up 6 bases, with 11 bases separating them. Here the CDR3 reads CASRRVTPGELFF. CDR3 in DNA: TGTGCCAGTAGACGGGTAACACCCGGGGAGCTGTTTTTT.

The rearrangement links TRBV10-3 to TRBJ2-1, with 8 bases lining up with TRBD2. The ends lost 6 bases at V and 8 bases at J; junction bases unmatched: 6. This CDR3 contains 13 residues. CDR1 is ENHRY, CDR2 SYGVKD, per germline. CDR3 nucleotide sequence: TGTGCCATCAGATCCGAGACTAGCGATGAGCAGTTCTTC. Its translation is CAIRSETSDEQFF.

This clone was observed a single time. The chain couples TRBV30 to TRBJ2-7; D call uncertain. Germline assignment: CDR1 GTSNPN and CDR2 SVGIG (reference sequence). V dropped 3 bases and J dropped 1 base, with 10 bases sitting between them. The CDR3 runs to 13 residues. The CDR3 region has the DNA TGTGCCTGGAGCTTACAGAGTTCCTACGAGCAGTACTTC. Translation: CAWSLQSSYEQYF.

This clone came up once. J is TRBJ1-2 and V is TRBV11-2, with D possibly being TRBD1 (6 bases). The V gene lost 0 bases and the J gene lost 7 bases, with 9 bases spanning the gap. The CDR3 is 13 residues long. Germline lookup yields CDR1 SGHAT and CDR2 FQNNGV. CDR3 in DNA: TGTGCCAGCAGCTTAGAGGGGGCCCCTGGCTACACCTTC. It specifies CASSLEGAPGYTF. Filled out from reference TRBV11-2 and TRBJ1-2, the complete variable domain reads EAGVAQSPRYKIIEKRQSVAFWCNPISGHATLYWYQQILGQGPKLLIQFQNNGVVDDSQLPKDRFSAERLKGVDSTLKIQPAKLEDSAVYLCASSLEGAPGYTFGSGTRLTVV.

This sequence joins TRBV2 and TRBJ2-1, with D perhaps TRBD2 (6 bases). Germline V CDR1 and CDR2: SNHLY, FYNNEI. Trimming removed 6 bases from V and 0 bases from J, with 12 bases in between. The CDR3 extends over 15 amino acids. The CDR3 bases are TGTGCCAGCAGGGGGGGACCTAGCTCCTACAATGAGCAGTTCTTC. Its translation is CASRGGPSSYNEQFF.

The chain carries TRBV5-4 and TRBJ2-2; 9 nucleotides align to TRBD2. The V gene end was trimmed by 0 bases and the J gene end by 6 bases; junction bases not matched to a gene: 0. The CDR3 is 14 residues long. The germline gives CDR1 SGHNT, CDR2 YYREEE (reference sequence). The DNA of the CDR3 is TGTGCCAGCAGCTTGGGACTAGCGGCCGGGGAGCTGTTTTTT. Its translation: CASSLGLAAGELFF.

V and J are TRBV25-1 and TRBJ1-3; D is undetermined. Trimming stripped 6 bases from V and 1 base from J, with 7 bases between. The CDR3 is 13 amino acids. Germline assignment: CDR1 MGHDK and CDR2 SYGVNS. The CDR3 here is CASRQLSGNTIYF. The CDR3 coding sequence is TGTGCCAGCAGGCAGTTGTCTGGAAACACCATATATTTT. Looking up the rest from reference TRBV25-1 and TRBJ1-3 gives the full variable domain: EADIYQTPRYLVIGTGKKITLECSQTMGHDKMYWYQQDPGMELHLIHYSYGVNSTEKGDLSSESTVSRIRTEHFPLTLESARPSHTSQYLCASRQLSGNTIYFGEGSWLTVV.

This clone was found once. The rearrangement links TRBV5-5 to TRBJ2-7; 11 bases map to TRBD1. The ends lost 2 bases at V and 2 bases at J; junction bases unmatched: 3. This CDR3 region has 15 residues. In germline, CDR1 is SGHKS, CDR2 YYEKEE (reference sequence). For the CDR3, the DNA is TGTGCCAGCAGCTTCGGACAGGGGGCTACCTACGAGCAGTACTTC. This codes for CASSFGQGATYEQYF.

The V gene is TRBV5-1, the J gene TRBJ2-2, with D possibly TRBD1 on 6 matching bases. This CDR3 contains 18 residues. V dropped 3 bases and J dropped 0 bases, with 18 bases sitting between them. Germline lookup yields CDR1 SGHRS and CDR2 YFSETQ. The CDR3 region is CASSSNPSTGPNTGELFF. CDR3 DNA sequence: TGCGCCAGCAGCTCCAACCCCTCGACAGGACCGAACACCGGGGAGCTGTTTTTT.

The chain links TRBV6-5 to TRBJ2-1; 8 bases agree with TRBD1. The junction had 6 bases not matched to a gene; V was cut back by 7 bases and J by 4 bases. This CDR3 spans 14 amino acids. Germline CDR1 and CDR2: MNHEY and SVGAGI. CDR3 nucleotides: TGTGCCAGCACTCGGACAGGGACATACAATGAGCAGTTCTTC. Protein: CASTRTGTYNEQFF.

This rearrangement joins TRBV30 to TRBJ2-2, with D possibly matching TRBD2 (6 bases). The CDR3 is made up of 14 amino acids. Germline CDR1 and CDR2: GTSNPN and SVGIG (reference sequence). V was shortened by 4 bases and J by 4 bases, with 13 bases between the two germline ends. The CDR3 DNA follows: TGTGCCTGGAAACGTCTAGCGATCACCGGGGAGCTGTTTTTT. This codes for CAWKRLAITGELFF.

The V gene is TRBV12-3 or TRBV12-4, the J gene TRBJ2-1; 8 bases are shared with TRBD2. After removal of 7 bases from V and 6 bases from J, the junction contained 5 bases not matched to a gene. The CDR3 length is 13 residues. CDR3 nucleotide sequence: TGTGCCAGCACCGAGACTAGCGCCAATGAGCAGTTCTTC. It codes for CASTETSANEQFF.

This chain connects TRBV6-5 to TRBJ2-2, with unresolved D. This CDR3 spans 12 amino acids. V was clipped by 3 bases and J by 7 bases, with 6 bases between them. In germline, CDR1 is MNHEY, CDR2 SVGAGI. The CDR3 DNA is TGTGCCAGCAGTTATTCTCGCGGGGAGCTGTTTTTT. Its translation is CASSYSRGELFF.

The gene calls are TRBV2 and TRBJ2-7; 7 bases match TRBD1. This CDR3 contains 14 residues. Germline V gene lookup returns CDR1 SNHLY and CDR2 FYNNEI. Trimming at V came to 8 bases and at J to 1 base, leaving 8 bases not matched to a gene. The CDR3 region is CASLRDRYSYEQYF. The CDR3 nucleotides read TGTGCCAGCCTCCGGGACAGATATTCCTACGAGCAGTACTTC.

This clone came up a few times. J is TRBJ2-2 and V is TRBV28; the D gene is possibly TRBD2 (6 bases). The CDR3 consists of 16 residues. Germline-derived CDR1 and CDR2 are MDHEN and SYDVKM. Trimming shortened V by 7 bases and J by 1 base, and 16 bases separated the two germline ends. CDR3 residues: CASTPGGTGNTGELFF. The CDR3 nucleotides read TGTGCCAGCACCCCGGGCGGGACGGGGAACACCGGGGAGCTGTTTTTT.

V usage is TRBV11-2 and J usage is TRBJ2-3; tentatively, D is TRBD1 (6 bases). The CDR3 runs to 16 residues. Trimming cost V 2 bases and J 0 bases, with 12 bases left between them. The germline gives CDR1 SGHAT, CDR2 FQNNGV. CDR3 sequence: CASSLMGTPSTDTQYF. As DNA, the CDR3 is TGTGCCAGCAGCTTAATGGGGACACCGAGCACAGATACGCAGTATTTT.

V and J are TRBV18 and TRBJ2-7, with 7 bases that match TRBD1. The V segment lost 3 bases and the J segment 3 bases; nucleotides outside the gene matches: 2. Per germline, CDR1 KGHSH and CDR2 LQKENI. The CDR3 is 13 residues long. Here the CDR3 DNA reads TGTGCCAGCTCACCGGGACAGCACTACGAGCAGTACTTC. Translation: CASSPGQHYEQYF.

This clone was seen once. This rearrangement joins TRBV12-3 or TRBV12-4 to TRBJ1-2; possible D gene TRBD1, 6 bases. Trimming took off 6 bases at V and 3 bases at J, with 8 bases between the two ends. There are 12 residues in the CDR3. The CDR3 loop is CASSGQHYGYTF. CDR3 sequence (DNA): TGTGCCAGCAGCGGACAGCACTATGGCTACACCTTC.

This chain links TRBV29-1 with TRBJ2-1; TRBD1 agrees at 7 bases. Per germline, CDR1 SQVTM and CDR2 ANQGSEA. The trim removed 1 base at V and 7 bases at J, leaving 7 bases unmatched. The CDR3 sequence is 14 residues long. CDR3 residues: CSVEGIPRGNEQFF. CDR3 in DNA: TGCAGCGTTGAAGGGATTCCCAGGGGGAATGAGCAGTTCTTC.

V gene TRBV7-9 combines with J gene TRBJ1-1; no clear D gene. Deletions cut 6 bases from V and 5 bases from J, with 16 bases between. CDR1 SEHNR and CDR2 FQNEAQ come from the germline V gene (reference sequence). The CDR3 totals 14 residues. In DNA form, the CDR3 reads TGTGCCAGCAGTCGTCGGTCTTCTACGACTGAAGCTTTCTTT. Protein: CASSRRSSTTEAFF.

The chain recombines TRBV28 with TRBJ2-2, with 8 bases lining up with TRBD1. V trimming: 2 bases; J trimming: 1 base; junction bases outside the gene matches: 0. The germline V gene has CDR1 MDHEN and CDR2 SYDVKM. The CDR3 contains 15 residues. CDR3 sequence (DNA): TGTGCCAGCAGTTTAGGGACAGGGAACACCGGGGAGCTGTTTTTT. Translation: CASSLGTGNTGELFF.

The chain employs TRBV19 and TRBJ2-7; 7 bases map to TRBD2. The V and J ends lost 5 bases and 7 bases, in that order; junction bases with no gene match: 17. Germline V gives CDR1 LNHDA, CDR2 SQIVND (reference sequence). The CDR3 is 16 amino acids. The CDR3 DNA sequence: TGTGCCAGTAGTCCGCTGACTGGACTAGGGACTGGGGAGCAGTACTTC. It codes for CASSPLTGLGTGEQYF.